The text below deals with one T cell receptor beta chain. These data originate in a study of cytotoxic CD8 clonotypes in ibrutinib-treated CLL. Profiling relied on immunoSEQ multiplex PCR, and the TCRdb table lists in-frame clones only, not all of them. Here the sample spans roughly 250,000 clones, 70% being singletons. Sequenced here: PBMCs, sampled after 24 months of ibrutinib treatment. The clonotype comes from a human donor with chronic lymphocytic leukemia.

CDR3 amino acids: CASSEWAGAAETQYF. CDR3 bases: TGTGCCAGCAGTGAATGGGCCGGGGCCGCCGAGACCCAGTACTTC. The chain is built from TRBV25-1 and TRBJ2-5; perhaps D is TRBD1 or TRBD2 (5 bases each). The CDR3 is 15 amino acids. Germline values: CDR1 MGHDK, CDR2 SYGVNS. The V end was cut by 1 base, the J end by 5 bases, with 14 bases between.